This is a list of T cell receptor beta chains from one sample in a study of cytomegalovirus exposure and HLA in healthy donors. Sequenced by immunoSEQ multiplex PCR; TCRdb stores in-frame clones only, minus some. The sample holds approximately 100,000 clones, under 85% seen once. The source material was PBMCs. The receptors shown here come from a woman aged 40 to 50 in good health and CMV-seropositive. Each CDR3 is given with its conserved first and last residue. A D gene is named only where the DNA matches it firmly.

j_gene,d_gene,v_gene,len,CDR3aa
TRBJ2-1,-,TRBV19,15,CASSIILGQYNEQFF
TRBJ2-7,-,TRBV29-1,13,CSALMAGVNEQYF
TRBJ2-3,-,TRBV11-2,13,CASSFRFADTQYF
TRBJ1-1,-,TRBV29-1,13,CSVGSQWNTEAFF
TRBJ2-3,-,TRBV11-2,11,CASSPHDTQYF
-,TRBD1,TRBV5-1,14,CASSLPGGRDEQYF
TRBJ2-3,TRBD1,TRBV20-1,11,CRTGETDTQYF
TRBJ2-3,TRBD1,TRBV7-6,14,CASSSGQGADTQYF
TRBJ2-5,-,TRBV7-7,14,CASSLEQGQETQYF
TRBJ2-7,-,TRBV5-4,15,CASSSVQGFLYEQYF
TRBJ2-7,-,TRBV29-1,12,CSVGAGVGEQYF
TRBJ1-1,TRBD1,TRBV5-1,14,CASSTRTGGTEAFF
TRBJ2-7,TRBD2,TRBV2,18,CASNREGLAGVGSYEQYF
TRBJ1-2,-,TRBV19,14,CATAPGAEDYGYTF
TRBJ1-2,TRBD1,TRBV5-8,13,CASSVGTVRGYTF
TRBJ2-2,TRBD1,TRBV11-2,14,CASSQDRETGELFF
TRBJ2-4,-,TRBV7-2,13,CASSLGQGGIQYF
TRBJ2-7,TRBD1,TRBV10-3,13,CAISSWTGDEQYF
TRBJ1-2,TRBD1,TRBV6-1,13,CASRQGQNYGYTF
TRBJ1-2,-,TRBV29-1,14,CSVEASGVGYGYTF
TRBJ1-4,TRBD1,TRBV30,15,CAWSPGDRRNEKLFF
TRBJ2-3,TRBD2,TRBV5-1,18,CASSLEPAGKFPTDTQYF
TRBJ2-1,TRBD1,TRBV2,13,CASSEEQGDEQFF
TRBJ2-7,-,TRBV5-1,16,CASSPLGFGGNYEQYF
TRBJ2-7,TRBD1,TRBV29-1,12,CSVTTGVGEQYF
TRBJ2-2,-,TRBV7-9,14,CASILQGGTGELFF
TRBJ2-3,-,TRBV2,12,CASSGSTDTQYF
TRBJ2-2,-,TRBV9,15,CASSVGGDNTGELFF
TRBJ2-7,-,TRBV10-3,15,CAISGSSGVAYEQYF
TRBJ2-1,-,TRBV5-8,13,CASSFSGHNEQFF
TRBJ2-7,TRBD2,TRBV7-6,15,CASSLLGEGPYEQYF
TRBJ2-5,-,TRBV5-3,13,CARSLSGVETQYF
TRBJ2-5,-,TRBV5-4,17,CASSSGLAQATGETQYF
TRBJ2-7,TRBD1,TRBV28,16,CASSPVTGAETYEQYF
TRBJ2-7,-,TRBV11-2,15,CASSDWDSGSYEQYF
TRBJ2-3,TRBD2,TRBV16,14,CASSQLAGADTQYF
TRBJ2-4,-,TRBV6-5,14,CASSYSSETDIQYF
TRBJ2-1,TRBD2,TRBV28,15,CASSTTSGGWNEQFF
TRBJ1-1,TRBD1,TRBV5-1,15,CASSPGTGWNTEAFF
TRBJ2-7,TRBD2,TRBV11-3,15,CASSLDGGSSYEQYF
TRBJ2-6,TRBD2,TRBV5-6,18,CASSYGTSDYSGANVLTF
TRBJ2-1,-,TRBV13,14,CASSLDEDLNEQFF
TRBJ2-7,-,TRBV5-1,14,CASRSGGGHYEQYF
TRBJ2-2,-,TRBV7-9,11,CASSSDGELFF
TRBJ2-1,TRBD2,TRBV11-3,16,CASSDPGLVPYNEQFF
TRBJ2-6,-,TRBV7-3,16,CASSLSDSSGANVLTF
TRBJ1-2,-,TRBV19,16,CASSIARHRIDYGYTF
TRBJ2-1,TRBD2,TRBV5-6,17,CASSYYGTSGTYNEQFF